The 10 T cell receptor beta chains below were found in one sample sequenced in a study of blood T cell repertoires in COVID-19. TCRdb keeps only in-frame clones here, not all; method: immunoSEQ multiplex PCR. Among over 75,000 clones listed, more than 65% were seen once. The source material was peripheral blood. Source of these receptors: a man in his sixties or seventies with acute or convalescent COVID-19.

The chain employs TRBV7-9 and TRBJ1-2; no clear D gene. CDR3 length: 11 residues. The germline V and J ends were trimmed by 5 bases and 6 bases, with 7 bases remaining between them. Germline loops: CDR1 SEHNR, CDR2 FQNEAQ (reference sequence). CDR3 protein: CASSQSHGYTF. The CDR3 nucleotides are TGTGCCAGCAGCCAATCCCATGGCTACACCTTC.

This chain joins TRBV5-1 and TRBJ2-7, with 11 bases aligning to TRBD2. CDR1 and CDR2 from the germline V gene are SGHRS and YFSETQ. The ends lost 4 bases at V and 3 bases at J; junction bases unmatched: 12. This CDR3 region has 17 residues. In DNA form, the CDR3 reads TGCGCCAGCAGCCCGGGGACTAGCGGACTGCTTAGCTACGAGCAGTACGTC. As protein: CASSPGTSGLLSYEQYV.

This clone was recorded once. V gene TRBV5-4 combines with J gene TRBJ2-2, with TRBD2 matching over 7 bases. CDR3 length: 16 amino acids. With 3 bases clipped from V and 1 base from J, the junction kept 6 bases outside the gene matches. The germline CDR1 and CDR2 sequences are SGHNT and YYREEE (reference sequence). DNA for the CDR3: TGTGCCAGCAGCTCTGGGAGGGCGATGAACACCGGGGAGCTGTTTTTT. Residues: CASSSGRAMNTGELFF.

The chain has TRBV3-1 (or the pseudogene TRBV3-2) and TRBJ1-4, with 9 bases lining up with TRBD1. The CDR3 sequence is 16 residues long. Germline assignment: CDR1 LGHDT and CDR2 YNNKEL (reference sequence). The V gene end was trimmed by 1 base and the J gene end by 7 bases; junction bases not matched to a gene: 7. The chain's CDR3 is CASSQVTGGLSEKLFF. CDR3 bases: TGTGCCAGCAGCCAAGTTACAGGGGGCTTAAGTGAAAAACTGTTTTTT.

This chain joins TRBV5-4 and TRBJ2-7; D is perhaps TRBD2 (7 bases). Germline-derived CDR1 and CDR2 are SGHNT and YYREEE (reference sequence). Trimming took off 3 bases at V and 2 bases at J, with 18 bases between the two ends. The CDR3 covers 16 residues. CDR3 amino acids: CASSSGGGARPYEQYV. DNA of the CDR3: TGTGCCAGCAGCTCAGGTGGGGGGGCGAGACCCTACGAGCAGTACGTC.

The rearrangement uses TRBV28 and TRBJ2-5, with TRBD1 matching 11 bases. CDR3 size: 15 residues. The V gene's germline CDR1 is MDHEN and CDR2 SYDVKM. The V and J ends lost 5 bases and 6 bases, in that order; junction bases with no gene match: 8. As DNA, the CDR3 is TGTGCCAGCAGTGCTCCGGGACAGGGGGTAAAGACCCAGTACTTC. This codes for CASSAPGQGVKTQYF.

This chain connects TRBV12-2 to TRBJ2-7; the table's D call, TRBD1, was not checked against the DNA. TRBV12-2 is labeled a pseudogene. This CDR3 has 14 amino acids. The CDR3 DNA sequence: TGTGCAAGTCGCTTAGTCCCGACAGTCTCCGAGCAGTACTTC. Its translation: CASRLVPTVSEQYF.

This chain uses TRBV5-8 with TRBJ1-2, with 10 positions matching TRBD1. The CDR3 length is 16 residues. With V trimmed by 3 bases and J by 3 bases, 8 bases remained unmatched. CDR1 is SGHTS and CDR2 is YDEGEE in the germline V gene. The CDR3 DNA sequence: TGTGCCAGCAGCTCCTACGCCGGACAGGGGGACTATGGCTACACCTTC. This sequence encodes CASSSYAGQGDYGYTF. The full variable domain, completed using reference TRBV5-8 and TRBJ1-2, is EAGVTQSPTHLIKTRGQQATLRCSPISGHTSVYWYQQALGLGLQFLLWYDEGEERNRGNFPPRFSGRQFPNYSSELNVNALELEDSALYLCASSSYAGQGDYGYTFGSGTRLTVV.

The V and J genes are TRBV5-1 and TRBJ2-1; D may be TRBD2 (6 bases). CDR1 SGHRS and CDR2 YFSETQ come from the germline V gene. The CDR3 consists of 13 residues. V was shortened by 5 bases and J by 7 bases, with 13 bases between the two germline ends. This CDR3 is CASRKLARNEQFF. The CDR3 DNA reads as TGCGCCAGCAGGAAGCTAGCGCGGAATGAGCAGTTCTTC.

The chain employs TRBV5-1 and TRBJ2-2; a weak D match, TRBD1 (5 bases). This CDR3 is built from 14 residues. Germline lookup yields CDR1 SGHRS and CDR2 YFSETQ. The V and J ends lost 3 bases and 5 bases respectively, with 11 bases between them. The CDR3 sequence is CASSSSTGTGELFF. The CDR3 DNA follows: TGCGCCAGCAGCTCCTCTACAGGAACCGGGGAGCTGTTTTTT.